Listed below are T cell receptor beta chains from one sample, sequenced in a study of blood T cells in healthy people across ages. MiXCR was run by TCRdb on the 5' RACE reads, yielding one entry per CDR3 protein. The sample lists 1.5 million to 2 million distinct CDR3 sequences, 28% seen once, with approximately 7.7% in the top ten. Material: blood. The receptor set was obtained from a woman in her 30s in good health. Both conserved end residues are part of each CDR3. The D gene is left open where the match is weak. Size values are once, few and many counts, or a class for expanded clones, and some rows have none.

v_gene: TRBV20-1; j_gene: TRBJ2-1; abundance: many; d_gene: TRBD2; CDR3aa: CSAPSAGGRNEQFF; CDR3nt: TGCAGTGCGCCGTCTGCGGGAGGGCGAAATGAGCAGTTCTTC
v_gene: TRBV9; j_gene: TRBJ2-2; abundance: few; d_gene: NA; CDR3aa: CASSVAGELFF; CDR3nt: TGTGCCAGCAGCGTCGCAGGGGAGCTGTTTTTT
v_gene: TRBV15; j_gene: TRBJ2-4; abundance: few; d_gene: NA; CDR3aa: CATSIRRGRQYF; CDR3nt: TGTGCCACCAGCATCAGGCGGGGGCGGCAGTACTTC
v_gene: TRBV20-1; j_gene: TRBJ1-2; abundance: many; d_gene: NA; CDR3aa: CSARNGQISSGYTF; CDR3nt: TGCAGTGCTAGAAACGGACAGATCTCGAGTGGCTACACCTTC
v_gene: TRBV6-5; j_gene: TRBJ1-1; abundance: few; d_gene: TRBD1; CDR3aa: CAAGDRGTQAFF; CDR3nt: TGTGCCGCCGGAGACAGGGGCACTCAAGCTTTCTTT
v_gene: TRBV7-9; j_gene: TRBJ1-1; abundance: few; d_gene: TRBD1; CDR3aa: CASSAGTDNTEAFF; CDR3nt: TGTGCCAGCAGCGCCGGGACAGATAACACTGAAGCTTTCTTT
v_gene: TRBV6-6; j_gene: TRBJ1-2; abundance: many; d_gene: NA; CDR3aa: CASSQTPGASGYTF; CDR3nt: TGTGCCAGCAGTCAAACCCCAGGGGCATCTGGCTACACCTTC
v_gene: TRBV5-1; j_gene: TRBJ1-6; abundance: NA; d_gene: TRBD1; CDR3aa: CASSANTGQGVPLHF; CDR3nt: TGCGCCAGCAGCGCGAATACGGGACAGGGGGTACCCCTCCACTTT
v_gene: TRBV12-3/TRBV12-4; j_gene: TRBJ2-3; abundance: NA; d_gene: NA; CDR3aa: CASSGSASGGQYF; CDR3nt: TGTGCCAGCAGTGGATCCGCGAGTGGGGGGCAGTATTTT
v_gene: TRBV7-6; j_gene: TRBJ1-5; abundance: once; d_gene: TRBD1; CDR3aa: CASSFDRGKNQPQHF; CDR3nt: TGTGCCAGCAGCTTTGACAGGGGGAAGAATCAGCCCCAGCATTTT
v_gene: TRBV6-6; j_gene: TRBJ2-7; abundance: many; d_gene: NA; CDR3aa: CASSYFRGDEQYF; CDR3nt: TGTGCCAGCAGTTATTTCCGGGGCGACGAGCAGTACTTC
v_gene: TRBV25-1; j_gene: TRBJ2-6; abundance: few; d_gene: NA; CDR3aa: CASSDGANVRTF; CDR3nt: TGTGCCAGCAGTGACGGGGCCAACGTCCGGACTTTC
v_gene: TRBV5-1; j_gene: TRBJ2-2; abundance: few; d_gene: TRBD2; CDR3aa: CASSPSGGLTGELFF; CDR3nt: TGCGCCAGCTCCCCTAGCGGGGGACTGACCGGGGAGCTGTTTTTT
v_gene: TRBV2; j_gene: TRBJ2-7; abundance: many; d_gene: NA; CDR3aa: CASRGSSIGTYEQYF; CDR3nt: TGTGCCAGCAGGGGGTCATCGATTGGGACCTACGAGCAGTACTTC
v_gene: TRBV2; j_gene: TRBJ1-5; abundance: NA; d_gene: NA; CDR3aa: CASSPESGNQPQHF; CDR3nt: TGTGCCAGCAGTCCTGAGTCGGGCAATCAGCCCCAGCATTTT
v_gene: TRBV11-2; j_gene: TRBJ2-4; abundance: NA; d_gene: TRBD2; CDR3aa: CASSAAGGGEQYF; CDR3nt: TGTGCCAGTAGTGCCGCGGGAGGCGGAGAGCAGTACTTC
v_gene: TRBV12-3/TRBV12-4; j_gene: TRBJ2-1; abundance: few; d_gene: NA; CDR3aa: CVSTGQYYNEQFF; CDR3nt: TGTGTCAGCACCGGACAGTACTACAATGAGCAGTTCTTC
v_gene: TRBV20-1; j_gene: TRBJ1-4; abundance: few; d_gene: NA; CDR3aa: CSAIDPFNEKLFF; CDR3nt: TGCAGTGCTATAGATCCTTTCAATGAAAAACTGTTTTTT
v_gene: TRBV29-1; j_gene: TRBJ1-1; abundance: NA; d_gene: NA; CDR3aa: CSVVGLGTSNTEAFF; CDR3nt: TGCAGCGTTGTAGGGTTGGGGACGTCGAACACTGAAGCTTTCTTT
v_gene: TRBV6-5; j_gene: TRBJ2-4; abundance: many; d_gene: TRBD2; CDR3aa: CASRTFSGGVDIQYF; CDR3nt: TGTGCCAGCAGAACCTTTAGCGGGGGGGTGGACATTCAGTACTTC
v_gene: TRBV27; j_gene: TRBJ2-5; abundance: NA; d_gene: TRBD2; CDR3aa: CASSVGFSGRAQETQYF; CDR3nt: TGTGCCAGCAGTGTGGGATTTAGCGGGAGGGCTCAAGAGACCCAGTACTTC
v_gene: TRBV12-3/TRBV12-4; j_gene: TRBJ2-6; abundance: few; d_gene: NA; CDR3aa: CASSPRTVSGANVLTF; CDR3nt: TGTGCCAGCAGTCCCCGGACAGTCTCTGGGGCCAACGTCCTGACTTTC
v_gene: TRBV5-1; j_gene: TRBJ1-1; abundance: few; d_gene: TRBD1; CDR3aa: CASSGTGENTEAFF; CDR3nt: TGCGCCAGCAGCGGGACAGGGGAGAACACTGAAGCTTTCTTT
v_gene: TRBV10-3; j_gene: TRBJ2-1; abundance: many; d_gene: NA; CDR3aa: CAIRVEDNEQFF; CDR3nt: TGTGCTATAAGAGTAGAAGACAATGAGCAGTTCTTC
v_gene: TRBV24-1; j_gene: TRBJ2-3; abundance: NA; d_gene: NA; CDR3aa: CATSSVLQGDTQYF; CDR3nt: TGTGCCACCAGTTCGGTTCTACAGGGAGATACGCAGTATTTT
v_gene: TRBV25-1; j_gene: TRBJ2-7; abundance: many; d_gene: NA; CDR3aa: CASSGSVGSVYEQYF; CDR3nt: TGTGCCAGCAGTGGTTCGGTCGGCTCGGTTTACGAGCAGTACTTC
v_gene: TRBV6-5; j_gene: TRBJ2-7; abundance: NA; d_gene: TRBD1; CDR3aa: CASSFRQGGYEQYF; CDR3nt: TGTGCCAGCAGTTTTCGACAGGGGGGCTACGAGCAGTACTTC
v_gene: TRBV27; j_gene: TRBJ2-2; abundance: NA; d_gene: TRBD2; CDR3aa: CASSLSWSGSAGELFF; CDR3nt: TGTGCCAGCAGTTTATCGTGGAGCGGGAGTGCCGGGGAGCTGTTTTTT
v_gene: TRBV7-9; j_gene: TRBJ1-1; abundance: NA; d_gene: NA; CDR3aa: CASSPPSHPEAFF; CDR3nt: TGTGCCAGCAGCCCTCCGAGCCACCCGGAAGCTTTCTTT
v_gene: TRBV9; j_gene: TRBJ2-6; abundance: NA; d_gene: NA; CDR3aa: CASSVGRLYSGANVLTF; CDR3nt: TGTGCCAGCAGCGTAGGTAGACTGTACTCTGGGGCCAACGTCCTGACTTTC
v_gene: TRBV28; j_gene: TRBJ1-5; abundance: few; d_gene: TRBD1; CDR3aa: CASSLDRDNRPQHF; CDR3nt: TGTGCCAGCAGTTTGGACAGGGATAATCGGCCCCAGCATTTT
v_gene: TRBV24-1; j_gene: TRBJ2-3; abundance: few; d_gene: NA; CDR3aa: CATSDPSTDTDTQYF; CDR3nt: TGTGCCACCAGTGATCCCTCGACTGATACAGATACGCAGTATTTT
v_gene: TRBV12-3/TRBV12-4; j_gene: TRBJ2-1; abundance: few; d_gene: NA; CDR3aa: CASSTSFDNEQFF; CDR3nt: TGTGCCAGCAGTACTAGTTTCGACAATGAGCAGTTCTTC
v_gene: TRBV6-5; j_gene: TRBJ2-1; abundance: NA; d_gene: NA; CDR3aa: CASSYSRTEYYNEQFF; CDR3nt: TGTGCCAGCAGTTACTCCCGGACAGAGTATTACAATGAGCAGTTCTTC
v_gene: TRBV20-1; j_gene: TRBJ1-5; abundance: NA; d_gene: TRBD1; CDR3aa: CSADRGSNQPQHF; CDR3nt: TGCAGTGCTGACAGGGGCAGCAATCAGCCCCAGCATTTT
v_gene: TRBV5-1; j_gene: TRBJ2-7; abundance: NA; d_gene: TRBD2; CDR3aa: CASSLTLGGAFSYEQYF; CDR3nt: TGCGCCAGCAGCTTGACCCTCGGGGGGGCCTTTTCCTACGAGCAGTACTTC
v_gene: TRBV12-3/TRBV12-4; j_gene: TRBJ2-1; abundance: few; d_gene: TRBD1; CDR3aa: CASQEGQGGNEQFF; CDR3nt: TGTGCCAGCCAAGAGGGACAGGGGGGGAATGAGCAGTTCTTC
v_gene: TRBV7-9; j_gene: TRBJ2-5; abundance: few; d_gene: NA; CDR3aa: CASSHWEGVQETQYF; CDR3nt: TGTGCCAGCAGCCACTGGGAAGGGGTCCAAGAGACCCAGTACTTC
v_gene: TRBV12-3/TRBV12-4; j_gene: TRBJ1-1; abundance: NA; d_gene: TRBD1; CDR3aa: CASRRGQGGMNTEAFF; CDR3nt: TGTGCCAGCAGACGAGGACAGGGAGGCATGAACACTGAAGCTTTCTTT
v_gene: TRBV25-1; j_gene: TRBJ2-7; abundance: NA; d_gene: NA; CDR3aa: CASSEGLKGEQYF; CDR3nt: TGTGCCAGCAGTGAGGGGCTAAAAGGCGAGCAGTACTTC
v_gene: TRBV6-6; j_gene: TRBJ2-1; abundance: NA; d_gene: TRBD1; CDR3aa: CASRSDRAGRNEQFF; CDR3nt: TGTGCCAGCAGGTCAGACAGGGCAGGGCGCAATGAGCAGTTCTTC
v_gene: TRBV27; j_gene: TRBJ2-5; abundance: few; d_gene: TRBD1; CDR3aa: CASSSVTGGKETQYF; CDR3nt: TGTGCCAGCAGTTCCGTGACAGGGGGCAAGGAGACCCAGTACTTC
v_gene: TRBV20-1; j_gene: TRBJ2-5; abundance: many; d_gene: TRBD2; CDR3aa: CSARDPASGGAPNHGQYF; CDR3nt: TGCAGTGCTAGAGATCCGGCTAGCGGGGGGGCCCCAAACCACGGGCAGTACTTC
v_gene: TRBV7-2; j_gene: TRBJ2-1; abundance: NA; d_gene: TRBD2; CDR3aa: CASSPEGLASYNEQFF; CDR3nt: TGTGCCAGCAGCCCGGAAGGACTAGCCTCCTACAATGAGCAGTTCTTC
v_gene: TRBV5-6; j_gene: TRBJ2-1; abundance: NA; d_gene: TRBD1; CDR3aa: CASSRRDRGSYNEQFF; CDR3nt: TGTGCCAGCAGCCGAAGGGACAGGGGATCCTACAATGAGCAGTTCTTC
v_gene: TRBV4-1; j_gene: TRBJ1-4; abundance: few; d_gene: NA; CDR3aa: CASRGPLAGEKLFF; CDR3nt: TGCGCCAGCAGAGGGCCCCTGGCGGGTGAAAAACTGTTTTTT
v_gene: TRBV20-1; j_gene: TRBJ2-5; abundance: NA; d_gene: NA; CDR3aa: CSARRDAYQETQYF; CDR3nt: TGCAGTGCCAGACGGGACGCGTACCAAGAGACCCAGTACTTC
v_gene: TRBV6-2/TRBV6-3; j_gene: TRBJ1-2; abundance: NA; d_gene: NA; CDR3aa: CASSYAGEGHYGYTF; CDR3nt: TGTGCCAGCAGTTACGCTGGGGAAGGTCACTATGGCTACACCTTC
v_gene: TRBV7-3; j_gene: TRBJ2-1; abundance: few; d_gene: TRBD2; CDR3aa: CASSPGPSGGAVNEQFF; CDR3nt: TGTGCCAGCAGCCCCGGACCTAGCGGGGGGGCTGTAAATGAGCAGTTCTTC
v_gene: TRBV6-6; j_gene: TRBJ1-3; abundance: NA; d_gene: TRBD1; CDR3aa: CASSPMTGVFGNTIYF; CDR3nt: TGTGCCAGCAGTCCTATGACAGGGGTTTTTGGAAACACCATATATTTT
v_gene: TRBV12-3/TRBV12-4; j_gene: TRBJ1-2; abundance: few; d_gene: TRBD1; CDR3aa: CATRQGERDGYTF; CDR3nt: TGTGCCACACGACAGGGAGAAAGGGATGGCTACACCTTC
v_gene: TRBV9; j_gene: TRBJ2-1; abundance: once; d_gene: TRBD2; CDR3aa: CASSVVASGGQYQETQFF; CDR3nt: TGTGCCAGCAGCGTAGTGGCTAGCGGGGGCCAATACCAAGAGACCCAGTTCTTC